This entry lists 18 T cell receptor beta chains sequenced from one sample in a study of blood T cell repertoires in COVID-19. Clones were read by immunoSEQ multiplex PCR, and TCRdb kept only the in-frame ones, dropping some. The data contain 200,000 to 250,000 clones, 75% to 90% of them singletons. Sequencing input: peripheral blood. These receptors were taken from a woman aged 30 to 39 who had recovered from COVID-19.

The V gene is TRBV14, the J gene TRBJ2-5; D perhaps matches TRBD2 (5 bases). CDR3 length: 16 residues. Germline-derived CDR1 and CDR2 are SGHDN and FVKESK. V was trimmed by 5 bases and J by 0 bases, leaving 16 bases between them. The CDR3 DNA reads as TGTGCCAGCAGCGAAAGGAGGTACCCGTACCAAGAGACCCAGTACTTC. This gives the protein CASSERRYPYQETQYF.

The CDR3 spells CASSLGDRASQPQHF. CDR3 nucleotides: TGCGCCAGCAGCTTGGGGGACAGGGCTAGTCAGCCCCAGCATTTT. This sequence joins TRBV5-1 and TRBJ1-5; 9 bases fit TRBD1. The junction had 4 bases not matched to a gene; V was cut back by 0 bases and J by 6 bases. Per germline, CDR1 SGHRS and CDR2 YFSETQ. CDR3 length equals 15 residues.

About this clone itself: An end of the junction differs from the germline gene, which may be a read error. The gene calls are TRBV10-3 and TRBJ2-7, with D possibly TRBD2 on 7 matching bases. The germline CDR1 and CDR2 sequences are ENHRY and SYGVKD. This CDR3 region has 15 residues. The CDR3, as DNA: TGTGCCACCAGTGAAAAGGGGGGGTCCTCCTACGAGCAGTACTTC. It encodes CATSEKGGSSYEQYF.

This chain links TRBV18 with TRBJ1-1; perhaps TRBD1 as D (6 bases). The V and J ends lost 1 base and 4 bases respectively, with 13 bases between them. The CDR3 runs to 15 residues. The germline V gene has CDR1 KGHSH and CDR2 LQKENI. This CDR3 is CASSPRGGAGTEAFF. CDR3 coding DNA: TGTGCCAGCTCACCACGGGGGGGGGCTGGCACTGAAGCTTTCTTT.

J is TRBJ2-1 and V is TRBV9, with D possibly matching TRBD2 (6 bases). The CDR3 loop spans 15 amino acids. Trimming stripped 3 bases from V and 7 bases from J, with 17 bases between. CDR1 and CDR2 (germline): SGDLS, YYNGEE. CDR3 amino acids: CASSAGTLGRNEQFF. CDR3 in DNA: TGTGCCAGCAGCGCGGGGACTCTCGGGCGAAATGAGCAGTTCTTC.

In its sample, this clone was seen once. The rearrangement uses TRBV20-1 and TRBJ1-5, with D hard to call. The CDR3 runs to 13 residues. Trimming took 3 bases from V and 5 from J, leaving 11 bases between them. The germline CDR1 and CDR2 sequences are DFQATT and SNEGSKA (reference sequence). The CDR3 DNA follows: TGCAGTGCTAGTTTGGCAGGCGATCAGCCCCAGCATTTT. Translated: CSASLAGDQPQHF.

A note on this clone: A read error may account for a junction end that differs from germline. The rearrangement uses TRBV7-2 and TRBJ1-5; 7 bases fit TRBD1. The germline gives CDR1 SGHTA, CDR2 FQGNSA. The CDR3 length is 18 residues. CDR3 sequence: CASSLVIWQGGSTQPQHF. As DNA, the CDR3 is TGTGCCAGCAGCTTAGTTATTTGGCAGGGGGGAAGCACTCAGCCCCAGCATTTT.

This clone was detected only once. J is TRBJ2-1 and V is TRBV6-5; tentatively, D is TRBD1 (6 bases). V lost 8 bases and J 4 bases, leaving 18 bases between the germline ends. CDR1 and CDR2 from the germline V gene are MNHEY and SVGAGI. The CDR3 extends over 15 amino acids. CDR3 in amino acids: CASERKQGWYNEQFF. CDR3 nucleotides: TGTGCCAGCGAACGTAAACAGGGTTGGTACAATGAGCAGTTCTTC.

This clone was recorded once. This rearrangement joins TRBV6-1 to TRBJ1-2; no firm D call. The germline gives CDR1 MNHNS, CDR2 SASEGT. Trimming left V 4 bases short and J 4 bases short, with 19 bases between. This CDR3 is 16 amino acids long. This CDR3 is CASSVGVSGSSYGYTF. Here the CDR3 DNA reads TGTGCCAGCAGTGTCGGGGTGTCCGGATCCTCCTATGGCTACACCTTC.

V and J are TRBV19 and TRBJ1-5, with TRBD1 identical over 10 bases. The CDR3 runs 13 residues. Germline V gene lookup returns CDR1 LNHDA and CDR2 SQIVND (reference sequence). V was pared by 10 bases and J by 6 bases, with 6 bases of the junction left unmatched. The CDR3 DNA is TGTGCCACGGGACAGGGGCGTCTTCAGCCCCAGCATTTT. Translation: CATGQGRLQPQHF.

V is TRBV15 and J is TRBJ1-5; D remains ambiguous. The CDR3 length is 15 residues. CDR1 is LNHNV and CDR2 is YYDKDF in the germline V gene (reference sequence). V was shortened by 0 bases and J by 5 bases, with 11 bases between the two germline ends. CDR3 in DNA: TGTGCCACCAGCAGAGATCTCGGGAGACATCAGCCCCAGCATTTT. This sequence encodes CATSRDLGRHQPQHF. Based on the CDR3 plus reference TRBV15 and TRBJ1-5, the full variable domain is DAMVIQNPRYQVTQFGKPVTLSCSQTLNHNVMYWYQQKSSQAPKLLFHYYDKDFNNEADTPDNFQSRRPNTSFCFLDIRSPGLGDTAMYLCATSRDLGRHQPQHFGDGTRLSIL.

The chain is built from TRBV6-4 and TRBJ2-3; possibly TRBD1 for D (6 bases). Germline CDR1 and CDR2: MRHNA and SNTAGT. This CDR3 has 14 amino acids. Trimming removed 11 bases at V and 4 bases at J, with 19 bases between. CDR3 loop: CAPPIAPGADTQYF. Written as DNA, the CDR3 is TGTGCCCCACCTATAGCCCCAGGGGCAGATACGCAGTATTTT.

The V gene is TRBV9, the J gene TRBJ1-2, with 8 bases identical to TRBD1. Unmatched junction bases numbered 8, after V lost 0 bases and J lost 4 bases. Germline V gives CDR1 SGDLS, CDR2 YYNGEE. The CDR3 contains 16 residues. As DNA, the CDR3 is TGTGCCAGCAGCGTAGCGTCAGGGGGCATTCGCTATGGCTACACCTTC. The encoded protein is CASSVASGGIRYGYTF.

This rearrangement joins TRBV10-1 to TRBJ1-3, with D maybe TRBD1 (6 bases). Looked up from germline, CDR1 is WNHNN and CDR2 is SYGVQD (reference sequence). CDR3 length: 16 residues. V lost 3 bases and J lost 0, with 12 bases in between. CDR3 region: CASSEGGQSSGNTIYF. The DNA for the CDR3 is TGCGCCAGCAGTGAAGGAGGACAGAGCTCTGGAAACACCATATATTTT.

This clone was seen more than once but under ten times. The chain joins TRBV19 to TRBJ2-7, with 8 bases fitting TRBD1. The CDR3 loop spans 15 amino acids. Unmatched junction bases numbered 5, after V lost 1 base and J lost 3 bases. Per the germline V gene, CDR1 is LNHDA and CDR2 is SQIVND (reference sequence). CDR3: CASSIAGTGNYEQYF. CDR3 coding DNA: TGTGCCAGTAGTATAGCCGGGACAGGTAACTACGAGCAGTACTTC.

This CDR3 is CATSRGLAGGPIDTQYF. CDR3 bases: TGTGCCACCAGCAGGGGACTAGCGGGGGGGCCGATAGATACGCAGTATTTT. The genes are TRBV15 and TRBJ2-3; TRBD2 aligns across 16 bases. The V segment lost 3 bases and the J segment 5 bases; nucleotides outside the gene matches: 5. The CDR3 is 17 amino acids. Germline V lookup: CDR1 LNHNV, CDR2 YYDKDF (reference sequence).

J is TRBJ2-7 and V is TRBV28; TRBD2 aligns across 13 bases. The germline gives CDR1 MDHEN, CDR2 SYDVKM. The junction had 7 bases not matched to a gene; V was cut back by 6 bases and J by 2 bases. CDR3 length: 16 amino acids. The CDR3 DNA sequence: TGTGCCAGCAGCTTCAGGACTAGCGGGGGAACCTACGAGCAGTACTTC. Residues: CASSFRTSGGTYEQYF.

The gene calls are TRBV3-1 (or the pseudogene TRBV3-2) and TRBJ2-5, with a possible D match to TRBD2 (5 bases). CDR3 length equals 15 residues. Germline-derived CDR1 and CDR2 are LGHDT and YNNKEL (reference sequence). Trimming took 4 bases from V and 0 from J, leaving 12 bases between them. This chain's CDR3 is CASSPGRTYQETQYF. The CDR3 DNA follows: TGTGCCAGCAGCCCGGGGAGAACCTACCAAGAGACCCAGTACTTC.